What follows is one TCR beta chain and its context. The CDR3 extends over 14 amino acids. The junction had 6 bases not matched to a gene; V was cut back by 4 bases and J by 8 bases. The germline CDR1 and CDR2 sequences are SGHRS and YFSETQ. As processed by the authors: Estimated nucleated cell counts came from reference gene primer amplification. Assay: immunoSEQ multiplex PCR; the TCRdb copy retains only in-frame clones and omits some. V, J and clone size are those of that table, while D and trimming were read from the DNA. The table shows roughly 100,000 clones, with about 80% occurring only once. The sample comes from a study of blood T cell repertoires in COVID-19. As for the study in general: Italy, Spain and the United States were the sources of the convalescent and acute COVID-19 samples. PBMCs, B-cell-depleted T cells, or T cells provided the cDNA or gDNA that made up the material.

Sequencing was carried out using peripheral blood. The clonotype was recovered from a man aged 80 or over with acute or convalescent COVID-19. The gene calls are TRBV5-1 and TRBJ1-4, with 9 bases lining up with TRBD1. Here the CDR3 reads CASSLQGAGEKLFF. CDR3 in DNA: TGCGCCAGCAGCCTACAGGGGGCCGGGGAAAAACTGTTTTTT. Using reference TRBV5-1 and TRBJ1-4 for the parts outside the CDR3, the full variable domain is KAGVTQTPRYLIKTRGQQVTLSCSPISGHRSVSWYQQTPGQGLQFLFEYFSETQRNKGNFPGRFSGRQFSNSRSEMNVSTLELGDSALYLCASSLQGAGEKLFFGSGTQLSVL.